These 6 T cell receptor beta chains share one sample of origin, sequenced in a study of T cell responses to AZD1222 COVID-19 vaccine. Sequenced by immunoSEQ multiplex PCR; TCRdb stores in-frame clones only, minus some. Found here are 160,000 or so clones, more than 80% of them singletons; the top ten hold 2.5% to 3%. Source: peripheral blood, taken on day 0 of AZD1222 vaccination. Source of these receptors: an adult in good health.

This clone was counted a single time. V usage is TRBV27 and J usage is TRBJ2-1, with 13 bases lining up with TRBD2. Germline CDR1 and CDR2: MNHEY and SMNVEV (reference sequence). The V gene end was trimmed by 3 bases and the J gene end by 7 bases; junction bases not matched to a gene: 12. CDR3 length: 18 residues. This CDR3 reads CASSFQTSGRAWGNEQFF. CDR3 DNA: TGTGCCAGCAGTTTCCAAACTAGCGGGAGGGCTTGGGGTAATGAGCAGTTCTTC.

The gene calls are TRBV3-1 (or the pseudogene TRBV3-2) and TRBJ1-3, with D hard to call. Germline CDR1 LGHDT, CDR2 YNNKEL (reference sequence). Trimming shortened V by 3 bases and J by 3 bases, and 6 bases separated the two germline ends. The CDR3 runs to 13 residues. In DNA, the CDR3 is TGTGCCAGCAGCCAGGCGGATGGAAACACCATATATTTT. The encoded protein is CASSQADGNTIYF.

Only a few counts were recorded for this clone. CDR3 sequence (DNA): TGTGCCAGCAGCCGGGACGGAGACTATGGCTACACCTTC. This encodes CASSRDGDYGYTF. This rearrangement joins TRBV6-6 to TRBJ1-2; D might be TRBD1 (5 bases). CDR3 length: 13 amino acids. Trimming removed 6 bases from V and 3 bases from J, with 11 bases in between. Germline V gene lookup returns CDR1 MNHNY and CDR2 SVGAGI (reference sequence).

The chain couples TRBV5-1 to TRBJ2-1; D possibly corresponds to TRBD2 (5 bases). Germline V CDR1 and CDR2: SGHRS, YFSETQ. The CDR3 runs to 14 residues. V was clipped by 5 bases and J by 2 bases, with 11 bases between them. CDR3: CASSSSGAYNEQFF. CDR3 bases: TGCGCCAGCAGTTCAAGCGGAGCCTACAATGAGCAGTTCTTC.

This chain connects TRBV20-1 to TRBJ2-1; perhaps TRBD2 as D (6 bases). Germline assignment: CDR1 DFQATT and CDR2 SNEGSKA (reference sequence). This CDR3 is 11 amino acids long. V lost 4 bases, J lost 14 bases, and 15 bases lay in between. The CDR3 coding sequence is TGCAGTGCTAAAGAACGGGACTGGGAGTTCTTC. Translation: CSAKERDWEFF.

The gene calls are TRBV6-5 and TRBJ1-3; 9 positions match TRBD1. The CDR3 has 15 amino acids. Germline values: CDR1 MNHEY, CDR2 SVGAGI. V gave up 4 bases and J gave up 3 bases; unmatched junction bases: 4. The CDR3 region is CASSSGTGFGNTIYF. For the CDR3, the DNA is TGTGCCAGCAGTTCAGGGACAGGGTTTGGAAACACCATATATTTT.